This T cell receptor beta chain was retrieved from a study of blood T cell repertoires in COVID-19 (dated by TCRdb to 2020 to 2021). Describing the broader study: Collaborator samples came from the United States, Italy and Spain and covered acute and convalescent phases of COVID-19. The prospective study material was composed of cDNA or gDNA derived from T cells, B-cell-depleted T cells, or PBMCs. Deeply sampled blood TCRbeta repertoires from subjects exposed to, actively infected with, or recovered from COVID-19 were included in the dataset. The repertoires were released in a freely available public database meant as a resource for research on the immune response to SARS-CoV-2. Samples came from the ongoing ImmuneRACE study (first 160 participants) plus 1,254 subjects from 6 global collaborators. The sample metadata nearly always contained a de-identified subject ID, COVID-19 status, age in years and sex. HLA class I and class II types, where available, came from metadata supplied by the sample provider rather than from assay-based typing.

TCRbeta CDR3 regions were amplified from genomic DNA using the immunoSEQ Assay, a bias-controlled multiplex PCR. The authors' pipeline ran thus. Within the assay, amplification of reference gene primers was used to estimate how many nucleated cells each sample contained. To quantify the absolute abundance of each unique TCRbeta CDR3 rearrangement, sequence reads were collapsed and filtered. Productive Simpson clonality was computed per sample as the square root of Simpson's diversity index over productive rearrangements. TCRdb retrieved this table from immuneACCESS and kept in-frame rearrangements only. Not all clones are present; in checked studies, unresolved V genes account for under half, and no reason is known for the remainder. D and trimming come from the DNA, and the V and J calls and clone size come from that table. In all, the sample holds fewer than 400,000 clones, and almost 90% of those were seen once. Jointly, the top ten make up less than 3.5% of the sample.

This clone was observed many times. Its cognate antigen has yet to be identified. No quality values exist for individual bases; no much larger clone is one base distant. One collaborating source in Seattle enrolled patients while the patients were actively infected and followed the patients over time throughout the course of disease. The collaborating institutions used their own protocols to collect whole blood in K2EDTA tubes. Collaborator samples were shipped for TCRbeta analysis as frozen whole blood, isolated PBMCs, or DNA extracted from either sample type. The germline V gene (reference sequence) yields LNHDA for CDR1 and SQIVND for CDR2. The CDR3 runs 14 residues from the cysteine to the phenylalanine. The retained sequence is limited to the CDR3, 42 bases, with the frame set at the first base. Relative to germline, V is missing 8 bases and J is missing 7 bases, with 7 bases of the junction outside any gene match.

The research as a whole found: Clinical and demographic metadata were provided uncurated, with the amount varying by source and participant.

This receptor was identified in a woman aged 25 to 39 with COVID-19, enrolled during active disease. Sequences were obtained from peripheral blood. Recombination joined TRBV19 with TRBJ1-6, with TRBD1 matching 8 junction bases. CDR3 reads: CASSWTGKNSPLHF. Here is the DNA: TGTGCCAGTTCTTGGACAGGGAAAAATTCACCCCTCCACTTT.